The clone carrying this T cell receptor (beta chain) appeared many times. Its antigen remains unknown. Among the patients, none had received any treatment before thyroid surgery. This sample stems from a study of metastatic and nonmetastatic thyroid tumors. Study in general: Repertoires from blood and tumor or nodule tissue of malignant and benign thyroid patients were compared.

Per the original data handling: Across clinicopathological groups, CDR3 differences served as the basis for building a distant-metastasis classifier for papillary thyroid cancer. TCRdb re-called the PCR reads through MiXCR. Here the V and J calls rest on TCRdb's processing, not on the authors' analysis. Among 30,000 to 40,000 clones, about a fifth were seen once, and the ten largest hold less than 4%. The ends were cut back, 3 bases at V and 0 bases at J, with 15 bases in the middle. The CDR3 loop spans 16 amino acids. Germline V CDR1 and CDR2: DFQATT, SNEGSKA (reference sequence). Study-level points and caveats: Compared with benign nodules, malignant thyroid tumors were reported to have significantly higher TCR beta diversity in both blood and tumor.

J is TRBJ1-3 and V is TRBV20-1, with a weak D call TRBD1 (6 bases). Input material: tumor tissue. The TCR comes from a male donor with papillary thyroid cancer or a benign thyroid nodule (not recorded which). Some clones in this sample may be carry-over from other donors' samples. CDR3 nucleotides: TGCAGTGCTAGTGGACAGACGACCCTCTCTGGAAACACCATATATTTT. Encoded protein: CSASGQTTLSGNTIYF.